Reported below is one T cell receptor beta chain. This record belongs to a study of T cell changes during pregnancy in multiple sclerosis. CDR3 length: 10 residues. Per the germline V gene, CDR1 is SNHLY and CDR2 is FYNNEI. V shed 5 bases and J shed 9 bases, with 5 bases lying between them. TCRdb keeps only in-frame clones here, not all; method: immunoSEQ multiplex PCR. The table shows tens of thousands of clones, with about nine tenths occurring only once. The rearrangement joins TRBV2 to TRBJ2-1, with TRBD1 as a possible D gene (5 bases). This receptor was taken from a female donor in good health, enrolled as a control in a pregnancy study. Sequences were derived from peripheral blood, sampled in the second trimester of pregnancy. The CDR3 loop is CASSRGEQFF. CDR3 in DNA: TGTGCCAGCAGTAGGGGTGAGCAGTTCTTC.